This TCR beta chain derives from a study of cytomegalovirus exposure and HLA in healthy donors. Broader study findings: 87-base-pair reads could not separate some V segments, including TRBV6-2 and TRBV6-3. Later on, a genetic analysis was performed. It linked a missense variant in DCLRE1C with V- and J-gene trimming of TCR beta.

The PCR used 60 Vbeta and 13 Jbeta primers. Only in-frame clones appear in the TCRdb table, and some are missing; sequencing was by immunoSEQ multiplex PCR. Here the sample spans under 200,000 clones, approximately 80% being singletons. These donors counted as nominally healthy when sampled, but unrecorded immune exposures were likely. Comment on this clone: Its antigen is not identified.

The CDR3 spans 14 residues. The germline V gene encodes CDR1 SGHRS and CDR2 YFSETQ. V shed 2 bases and J 4 bases; nucleotides not matched to a gene: 5. The sample comprised PBMCs. The chain recombines TRBV5-1 with TRBJ1-1, with 7 nucleotides matching TRBD1. The receptor was derived from a man between 50 and 59 years old in good health and CMV-seropositive. The CDR3 is CASSFTGEPTEAFF. The CDR3 DNA sequence: TGCGCCAGCAGCTTTACAGGGGAGCCCACTGAAGCTTTCTTT.